The 30 T cell receptor beta chains below all came from one sample that was sequenced in a study of post-analysis software for immune sequencing data. Study-wide results and limits: Controls had lower frequencies than patients of a few TRBV segments, which included TRBV5-6, TRBV5-1 and TRBV20-1.

No antigen is known for these receptors. The authors incorporated unique molecular identifiers into the TCR beta cDNA libraries. TCRdb used MiXCR to reprocess the PCR reads, holding one entry per CDR3 protein. The data show about 430,000 distinct CDR3 sequences, about 39% seen once. Material: blood. These receptors were taken from a girl aged 2 to 10 with multiple sclerosis.

This chain uses TRBV12-3 or TRBV12-4 with TRBJ2-7; D may match TRBD1 or TRBD2 (5 bases each). V lost 5 bases to trimming and J lost 2 bases, with 16 bases between them. This CDR3 has 15 residues. As DNA, the CDR3 is TGTGCCAGCAGTGGGGGACCAAACAGCCCCTACGAGCAGTACTTC. Translation gives CASSGGPNSPYEQYF.

The chain uses TRBV5-1 and TRBJ2-2; the D gene is possibly TRBD2 (5 bases). Trimming took 6 bases from V and 7 from J, leaving 19 bases between them. The germline gives CDR1 SGHRS, CDR2 YFSETQ. CDR3 length equals 15 residues. The CDR3 region has the DNA TGCGCCAGCAACGTCGCTGCCGGGGTTCACGGGGAGCTGTTTTTT. Amino acid sequence: CASNVAAGVHGELFF.

The rearrangement uses TRBV6-5 and TRBJ1-1; 9 nucleotides align to TRBD1. V lost 6 bases and J lost 9; bases outside the gene matches: 8. CDR1 and CDR2 from the germline V gene are MNHEY and SVGAGI. The CDR3 runs 13 residues. The CDR3 loop reads CASSGSGTGQAFF. The DNA for the CDR3 is TGTGCCAGCAGCGGGTCCGGGACAGGGCAAGCTTTCTTT.

In this sample, this clonotype turned up many times. The chain is built from TRBV5-1 and TRBJ2-1; D uncertain. Germline V CDR1 and CDR2: SGHRS, YFSETQ. The CDR3 contains 17 residues. The germline V and J ends were trimmed by 0 bases and 0 bases, with 13 bases remaining between them. CDR3 sequence (DNA): TGCGCCAGCAGCTTGGGTACGGGCCCGAGCTCCTACAATGAGCAGTTCTTC. As protein: CASSLGTGPSSYNEQFF.

This clonotype came up a few times. This rearrangement joins TRBV20-1 to TRBJ2-1; possible D gene TRBD2, 5 bases. Germline V gene lookup returns CDR1 DFQATT and CDR2 SNEGSKA (reference sequence). V lost 5 bases, J lost 7 bases, and 12 bases lay in between. The CDR3 is 12 amino acids. The CDR3 loop reads CSAPSLVNEQFF. DNA of the CDR3: TGCAGTGCTCCTTCACTAGTGAATGAGCAGTTCTTC.

Only a few counts were recorded for this clonotype. The V and J genes are TRBV5-6 and TRBJ2-5, with D possibly matching TRBD1 (6 bases). CDR3 length: 14 amino acids. The germline CDR1 and CDR2 sequences are SGHDT and YYEEEE. V lost 0 bases, J lost 2 bases, and 8 bases lay in between. The chain's CDR3 is CASSLVDSQETQYF. The DNA of the CDR3 is TGTGCCAGCAGCTTGGTGGACAGTCAAGAGACCCAGTACTTC.

V gene TRBV20-1 combines with J gene TRBJ2-5; D is undetermined. The V end was cut by 5 bases, the J end by 5 bases, with 15 bases between. The CDR3 spans 13 residues. CDR1 and CDR2 (germline): DFQATT, SNEGSKA (reference sequence). The CDR3 DNA is TGCAGTGCTTATCGTAATACCATGGAGACCCAGTACTTC. Translation: CSAYRNTMETQYF.

The genes are TRBV7-8 and TRBJ2-5; 7 nucleotides agree with TRBD1. Losses at the gene ends were 6 bases for V and 2 bases for J; bases not matched to a gene: 6. From germline, CDR1 is SGHVS and CDR2 FQNEAQ. The CDR3 is 14 amino acids. The CDR3 loop reads CASRQDRPQETQYF. CDR3 in DNA: TGTGCCAGCAGGCAGGACAGGCCACAAGAGACCCAGTACTTC. Variable domain in full (rest from reference TRBV7-8 and TRBJ2-5): GAGVSQSPRYKVAKRGQDVALRCDPISGHVSLFWYQQALGQGPEFLTYFQNEAQLDKSGLPSDRFFAERPEGSVSTLKIQRTQQEDSAVYLCASRQDRPQETQYFGPGTRLLVL.

The chain links TRBV12-3 or TRBV12-4 to TRBJ2-2; D unresolved. CDR3 length equals 15 residues. V lost 3 bases and J 1 base, leaving 9 bases between the germline ends. This CDR3 reads CASSFPGRNTGELFF. The CDR3 DNA follows: TGTGCCAGCAGTTTTCCAGGCAGGAACACCGGGGAGCTGTTTTTT.

The rearrangement uses TRBV28 and TRBJ2-3; 9 bases agree with TRBD2. The CDR3 has 17 residues. The V segment lost 6 bases and the J segment 5 bases; nucleotides outside the gene matches: 15. The V gene's germline CDR1 is MDHEN and CDR2 SYDVKM. The chain's CDR3 is CASSLQGGLALGDTQYF. The CDR3, as DNA: TGTGCCAGCAGCCTCCAAGGGGGACTAGCTCTGGGAGATACGCAGTATTTT.

The chain recombines TRBV6-2 or TRBV6-3 with TRBJ1-1; D gene uncertain. Germline lookup yields CDR1 MNHEY and CDR2 SVGEGT. Trimming removed 2 bases from V and 10 bases from J, with 14 bases in between. The CDR3 extends over 13 amino acids. CDR3 sequence: CASSYREWSRAFF. The CDR3 nucleotides read TGTGCCAGCAGTTACAGGGAATGGTCGAGAGCTTTCTTT.

This clonotype was picked up a small number of times. The CDR3 DNA is TGCAGCGTGCGCACCTACGAGCAGTACTTC. Translating it yields CSVRTYEQYF. The chain joins TRBV29-1 to TRBJ2-7; no definite D call. The V end lost 6 bases, the J end lost 2 bases, and 5 bases lay between the germline ends. The length of the CDR3 is 10 residues. Germline CDR1 SQVTM, CDR2 ANQGSEA.

The V gene is TRBV6-6, the J gene TRBJ1-2; tentatively, D is TRBD1 (6 bases). CDR1 and CDR2 from the germline V gene are MNHNY and SVGAGI (reference sequence). V was clipped by 6 bases and J by 5 bases, with 13 bases between them. CDR3 size: 13 residues. The CDR3 region is CASSNGGQYGYTF. As DNA, the CDR3 is TGTGCCAGCAGCAACGGGGGGCAATATGGCTACACCTTC.

As concerns this clonotype: Compared with germline, one end of the junction differs, possibly owing to a read error. The chain employs TRBV11-2 and TRBJ2-5; D is ambiguous. The germline V gene encodes CDR1 SGHAT and CDR2 FQNNGV. This CDR3 comprises 16 residues. DNA for the CDR3: TGTGCCAGCAGCTTAAGCCAGTACCCGTACCAAGAGACCCAGGACTTC. Its translation is CASSLSQYPYQETQDF.

This sequence joins TRBV14 and TRBJ2-3, with D possibly being TRBD1 or TRBD2 (5 bases each). V was pared by 1 base and J by 1 base, with 9 bases between. This CDR3 has 15 residues. CDR1 is SGHDN, CDR2 FVKESK, per germline. CDR3 bases: TGTGCCAGCAGCCAAGGCTGGGACGGCACAGATACGCAGTATTTT. Translation gives CASSQGWDGTDTQYF. The full variable domain, with the rest looked up from reference TRBV14 and TRBJ2-3, is EAGVTQFPSHSVIEKGQTVTLRCDPISGHDNLYWYRRVMGKEIKFLLHFVKESKQDESGMPNNRFLAERTGGTYSTLKVQPAELEDSGVYFCASSQGWDGTDTQYFGPGTRLTVL.

The J gene is TRBJ2-5, the V gene TRBV7-8; D possibly corresponds to TRBD2 (5 bases). The J call may be mistaken, given a closer DNA end match to TRBJ2-7. CDR1 SGHVS and CDR2 FQNEAQ come from the germline V gene. The CDR3 is made up of 15 amino acids. The CDR3 loop reads CASSLISGSAYEQYF. CDR3 sequence (DNA): TGTGCCAGCAGCTTAATCTCGGGGAGTGCCTACGAGCAGTACTTC.

CDR3 nucleotide sequence: TGTGCCAGCAGTTCCGGGGTAGCGGACTACAATGAGCAGTTCTTC. As protein: CASSSGVADYNEQFF. The J gene is TRBJ2-1, the V gene TRBV27; possible D gene TRBD2, 6 bases. Trimming stripped 4 bases from V and 3 bases from J, with 13 bases between. The germline V gene encodes CDR1 MNHEY and CDR2 SMNVEV (reference sequence). The CDR3 has 15 amino acids.

The chain recombines TRBV12-3 or TRBV12-4 with TRBJ1-5; D ambiguous. The CDR3 length is 15 residues. The V and J ends lost 1 base and 3 bases respectively, with 10 bases between them. The DNA for the CDR3 is TGTGCCAGCAGTTTAGTATGGGGAGTCAATCAGCCCCAGCATTTT. Its protein product is CASSLVWGVNQPQHF.

This clonotype turned up a few times. The V gene is TRBV19, the J gene TRBJ1-2; D is ambiguous. Germline lookup yields CDR1 LNHDA and CDR2 SQIVND (reference sequence). V was clipped by 2 bases and J by 4 bases, with 11 bases between them. The CDR3 length is 14 residues. CDR3 in amino acids: CASSIMESRYGYTF. The CDR3 nucleotides are TGTGCCAGTAGTATAATGGAAAGTCGCTATGGCTACACCTTC.

This clonotype was detected only a few times. V usage is TRBV20-1 and J usage is TRBJ2-5; unclear D gene. Germline V gene lookup returns CDR1 DFQATT and CDR2 SNEGSKA (reference sequence). The V end was cut by 1 base, the J end by 10 bases, with 10 bases between. The CDR3 runs 11 residues. CDR3 bases: TGCAGTGCTAGAGGGGCGAGTCTCCAGTACTTC. Protein sequence: CSARGASLQYF.

The chain carries TRBV20-1 and TRBJ1-6, with 8 nucleotides matching TRBD1. The CDR3 spans 15 residues. V was pared by 5 bases and J by 6 bases, with 9 bases of the junction left unmatched. In germline, CDR1 is DFQATT, CDR2 SNEGSKA (reference sequence). Here the CDR3 DNA reads TGCAGTGCTCACGGACAGGGAACTTCTAATTCACCCCTCCACTTT. Translated, it gives CSAHGQGTSNSPLHF.

This clonotype was seen at least ten times. V and J are TRBV12-3 or TRBV12-4 and TRBJ1-2; TRBD1 aligns across 8 bases. The CDR3 consists of 13 residues. With 5 bases clipped from V and 4 bases from J, the junction kept 3 bases outside the gene matches. CDR3 coding DNA: TGTGCCAGCAGTCCCGGGACAGGCTATGGCTACACCTTC. This sequence encodes CASSPGTGYGYTF.

The chain uses TRBV6-6 and TRBJ1-2, with D perhaps TRBD1 (5 bases). With 8 bases removed from V and 7 bases from J, the gap between germline ends came to 20 bases. The CDR3 has 14 residues. Looked up from germline, CDR1 is MNHNY and CDR2 is SVGAGI (reference sequence). The CDR3 sequence is CASGTPGLSRGYTF. DNA of the CDR3: TGTGCCAGCGGGACCCCGGGACTAAGTCGTGGCTACACCTTC.

V and J are TRBV24-1 and TRBJ2-1; D uncertain. CDR3 length: 12 residues. The V gene's germline CDR1 is KGHDR and CDR2 SFDVKD. V lost 3 bases to trimming and J lost 7 bases, with 6 bases between them. The CDR3 spells CATSDPVNEQFF. The CDR3 DNA reads as TGTGCCACCAGTGATCCGGTGAATGAGCAGTTCTTC.

The V gene is TRBV3-1, the J gene TRBJ2-1; 8 nucleotides match TRBD2. CDR3 size: 15 residues. The germline V gene encodes CDR1 LGHDT and CDR2 YNNKEL (reference sequence). V trimming: 4 bases; J trimming: 0 bases; junction bases outside the gene matches: 2. Here the CDR3 DNA reads TGTGCCAGCAGCCGGCGGGAGGACTCCTACAATGAGCAGTTCTTC. Protein product: CASSRREDSYNEQFF.

The chain uses TRBV5-1 and TRBJ1-2, with 8 bases fitting TRBD1. With V trimmed by 1 base and J by 2 bases, 4 bases remained unmatched. This CDR3 is 15 amino acids long. Germline V gene data show CDR1 as SGHRS and CDR2 as YFSETQ. Here the CDR3 reads CASSLTGGANYGYTF. CDR3 DNA sequence: TGCGCCAGCAGCTTGACAGGGGGAGCGAACTATGGCTACACCTTC.

This sequence joins TRBV6-1 and TRBJ1-2; no reliable D call. This CDR3 region has 16 residues. The germline CDR1 and CDR2 sequences are MNHNS and SASEGT. Trimming left V 2 bases short and J 3 bases short, with 16 bases between. CDR3 sequence (DNA): TGTGCCAGCAGTGAATACGAAGAGGGAGGGTACTATGGCTACACCTTC. It yields the protein CASSEYEEGGYYGYTF.

This clonotype came up a few times. The junction differs from germline at one of its ends, possibly a read error. The chain combines TRBV7-3 with TRBJ2-1; D is uncertain. This CDR3 is 16 amino acids long. Germline V gene sequence: CDR1 SGHTA, CDR2 FQGTGA. The CDR3 loop reads CVSSLRNPSSYNEQFF. The DNA of the CDR3 is TGTGTCAGCAGCTTAAGGAATCCCAGCTCCTACAATGAGCAGTTCTTC.

This clonotype turned up a few times. In DNA form, the CDR3 reads TGTGCCAGCAGCGCCTACCTAGCGGAGACGCAGTTCTTC. Encoded protein: CASSAYLAETQFF. V and J are TRBV9 and TRBJ2-1; 7 nucleotides line up with TRBD2. V lost 3 bases, J lost 12 bases, and 9 bases stayed unmatched. The CDR3 length is 13 residues. Germline lookup yields CDR1 SGDLS and CDR2 YYNGEE. The entire variable domain, with the rest obtained from reference TRBV9 and TRBJ2-1, is as follows: DSGVTQTPKHLITATGQRVTLRCSPRSGDLSVYWYQQSLDQGLQFLIQYYNGEERAKGNILERFSAQQFPDLHSELNLSSLELGDSALYFCASSAYLAETQFFGPGTRLTVL.

The V gene is TRBV20-1, the J gene TRBJ2-1, with 12 bases fitting TRBD2. The CDR3 length is 15 residues. In germline, CDR1 is DFQATT, CDR2 SNEGSKA (reference sequence). V shed 6 bases, J shed 2 bases, and the junction held 5 bases outside the gene matches. The CDR3 DNA sequence: TGCAGTGCGAGACTAGCGGGAGTCGCCTACAATGAGCAGTTCTTC. It encodes CSARLAGVAYNEQFF.